This T cell receptor (beta chain) was observed in a study of Tregs in tolerant kidney transplant recipients. Study details: Recipients received nonmyeloablative bone marrow transplants from related graft donors, with transient mixed chimerism.

Note on this clone: Its matching antigen is unknown. The read ends 3 residues early relative to the CDR3; the germline J gene fills the gap.

J gave up 3 bases and V 4 bases, and 26 bases lay outside the gene matches. Looked up from germline, CDR1 is LGHNA and CDR2 is YNFKEQ. The length of the CDR3 is 21 residues. Unstimulated Tregs (CD4+CD25+CD127-) and CD4+CD25- non-Tregs were sorted from PBMCs. Findings and caveats of the study: Antigen-driven expansion was suggested because donor-specific Tregs expanded more than all Tregs in tolerant patients.

Sequenced by immunoSEQ multiplex PCR; TCRdb stores in-frame clones only, minus some. Its clone listing holds 31,000 or so clones. The genes are TRBV4-2 and TRBJ2-7; 8 nucleotides line up with TRBD2. The material was CD8+ T cells from blood, obtained before the transplant. This receptor was taken from a human donor who received a combined kidney and bone marrow transplant. CDR3: CASSRSTAGTSCWGVYYEQYF. CDR3 DNA, as far as it was read: TGTGCCAGCAGCCGGTCGACAGCGGGGACTAGTTGTTGGGGGGTTTACTACGAG.